One sample yielded the 18 T cell receptor beta chains listed below, sequenced in a study of blood T cell repertoires in COVID-19. Here immunoSEQ multiplex PCR was the method, and the copy in TCRdb shows in-frame clones only, minus some. The sample consists of roughly 100,000 clones, about 82% of them appearing once. The sample comprised peripheral blood. These receptors were taken from a man at least 80 years old with COVID-19, enrolled during active disease.

The rearrangement links TRBV18 to TRBJ2-7; unclear D gene. Germline V gene lookup returns CDR1 KGHSH and CDR2 LQKENI. CDR3 length: 11 amino acids. The V end lost 3 bases, the J end lost 9 bases, and 9 bases lay between the germline ends. As DNA, the CDR3 is TGTGCCAGCTCACCGGGCAGTGGGCAGTACTTC. Translation: CASSPGSGQYF.

The chain carries TRBV7-9 and TRBJ2-5, with D unclear. Looked up from germline, CDR1 is SEHNR and CDR2 is FQNEAQ (reference sequence). The CDR3 runs to 13 residues. V was cut by 4 bases and J by 2 bases, with 8 bases left in between. The CDR3 DNA sequence: TGTGCCAGCAGCTCGGAGTTACAAGAGACCCAGTACTTC. It is translated as CASSSELQETQYF.

V usage is TRBV11-2 and J usage is TRBJ2-1, with D possibly matching TRBD2 (6 bases). V lost 6 bases to trimming and J lost 5 bases, with 11 bases between them. CDR3 length: 13 residues. CDR1 and CDR2 (germline): SGHAT, FQNNGV. CDR3 residues: CASSWSGDNEQFF. Written as DNA, the CDR3 is TGTGCCAGCAGTTGGTCGGGGGACAATGAGCAGTTCTTC.

V gene TRBV5-6 combines with J gene TRBJ2-4, with D perhaps TRBD2 (5 bases). The CDR3 length is 14 residues. Trimming took off 0 bases at V and 8 bases at J, with 12 bases between the two ends. CDR1 and CDR2 from the germline V gene are SGHDT and YYEEEE. The DNA of the CDR3 is TGTGCCAGCAGCTTGGGAGGGCAATACGACATTCAGTACTTC. Amino acid sequence: CASSLGGQYDIQYF.

The V call is TRBV18, the J call TRBJ1-4, with D uncertain. The CDR3 is 13 amino acids. The V gene's germline CDR1 is KGHSH and CDR2 LQKENI. Trimming removed 3 bases at V and 8 bases at J, with 10 bases between. The CDR3 coding sequence is TGTGCCAGCTCACCGAGTTCAGGCGAAAAACTGTTTTTT. This sequence encodes CASSPSSGEKLFF.

The V and J genes are TRBV27 and TRBJ2-1, with D unclear. V was pared by 6 bases and J by 1 base, with 4 bases between. The CDR3 spans 12 residues. Germline V CDR1 and CDR2: MNHEY, SMNVEV (reference sequence). The CDR3 coding sequence is TGTGCCAGCAGGCGATCCTACAATGAGCAGTTCTTC. It encodes CASRRSYNEQFF.

The rearrangement uses TRBV9 and TRBJ2-1; 8 bases are shared with TRBD1. CDR3 length: 15 amino acids. The junction had 2 bases not matched to a gene; V was cut back by 1 base and J by 2 bases. Germline lookup yields CDR1 SGDLS and CDR2 YYNGEE. CDR3 region: CASSVTGGPYNEQFF. The CDR3 nucleotides read TGTGCCAGCAGCGTAACAGGGGGGCCCTACAATGAGCAGTTCTTC.

The gene calls are TRBV28 and TRBJ2-1; D may be TRBD1 (5 bases). Trimming stripped 3 bases from V and 5 bases from J, with 8 bases between. This CDR3 region has 13 residues. Germline-derived CDR1 and CDR2 are MDHEN and SYDVKM. CDR3 DNA sequence: TGTGCCAGCAGTTTCGCCAGGGACAATGAGCAGTTCTTC. Amino acid sequence: CASSFARDNEQFF.

The V and J genes are TRBV7-9 and TRBJ1-2, with 7 bases aligning to TRBD1. The CDR3 is made up of 15 amino acids. Germline CDR1 reads SEHNR; CDR2 reads FQNEAQ (reference sequence). Losses at the gene ends were 5 bases for V and 0 bases for J; bases not matched to a gene: 6. The CDR3 nucleotides are TGTGCCAGCAGCGATCAACAGGGGACTAACTATGGCTACACCTTC. Amino acid sequence: CASSDQQGTNYGYTF.

CDR3 protein: CASSLTGIGSPLHF. In nucleotides, the CDR3 is TGTGCCAGCAGCTTGACAGGGATCGGTTCACCCCTCCACTTT. The gene calls are TRBV7-9 and TRBJ1-6; 7 bases fit TRBD1. Germline CDR1 reads SEHNR; CDR2 reads FQNEAQ (reference sequence). V was pared by 3 bases and J by 9 bases, with 5 bases of the junction left unmatched. The CDR3 has 14 residues.

As concerns this clone: Within the sample, other DNA sequences also encode this same CDR3. CDR3 coding DNA: TGCGCCAGCAGCTTGGGACTGAGCACAGATACGCAGTATTTT. Amino acids: CASSLGLSTDTQYF. V gene TRBV5-1 combines with J gene TRBJ2-3, with D unclear. Germline loops: CDR1 SGHRS, CDR2 YFSETQ. Trimming took off 0 bases at V and 0 bases at J, with 5 bases between the two ends. The CDR3 spans 14 residues.

The J gene is TRBJ1-1, the V gene TRBV19; D call uncertain. Germline V gene lookup returns CDR1 LNHDA and CDR2 SQIVND (reference sequence). The V end lost 5 bases, the J end lost 1 base, and 5 bases lay between the germline ends. This CDR3 comprises 12 residues. CDR3 amino acids: CASSAGNTEAFF. The CDR3 bases are TGTGCCAGTAGTGCAGGGAACACTGAAGCTTTCTTT.

The rearrangement joins TRBV20-1 to TRBJ2-7; tentative D call: TRBD2 (6 bases). Per the germline V gene, CDR1 is DFQATT and CDR2 is SNEGSKA (reference sequence). Trimming removed 6 bases from V and 4 bases from J, with 10 bases in between. The CDR3 has 11 residues. CDR3 region: CSALTSYEQYF. The CDR3 DNA follows: TGCAGTGCCTTGACTAGTTACGAGCAGTACTTC.

The DNA of the CDR3 is TGTGCCAGCAGAGGAGCGGGAGGCAAAGAGACCCAGTACTTC. Protein: CASRGAGGKETQYF. The V gene is TRBV7-2, the J gene TRBJ2-5; TRBD2 matches 9 bases. From germline, CDR1 is SGHTA and CDR2 FQGNSA. The CDR3 runs to 14 residues. The ends lost 6 bases at V and 3 bases at J; junction bases unmatched: 5. Full variable domain (outside the CDR3, taken from reference TRBV7-2 and TRBJ2-5): GAGVSQSPSNKVTEKGKDVELRCDPISGHTALYWYRQSLGQGLEFLIYFQGNSAPDKSGLPSDRFSAERTGGSVSTLTIQRTQQEDSAVYLCASRGAGGKETQYFGPGTRLLVL.

The chain combines TRBV7-2 with TRBJ2-1; the match to TRBD2 covers 7 bases. The length of the CDR3 is 13 residues. Losses at the gene ends were 5 bases for V and 10 bases for J; bases not matched to a gene: 8. Germline V gene sequence: CDR1 SGHTA, CDR2 FQGNSA. The CDR3 loop is CASSAGPGGEQFF. CDR3 DNA: TGTGCCAGCAGCGCCGGGCCGGGAGGAGAGCAGTTCTTC.

The chain carries TRBV5-1 and TRBJ2-2; 7 positions match TRBD2. Germline V gives CDR1 SGHRS, CDR2 YFSETQ. The CDR3 is made up of 17 amino acids. Unmatched junction bases numbered 8, after V lost 0 bases and J lost 3 bases. CDR3 DNA sequence: TGCGCCAGCAGCTTGGGGTCTGGGCGGGAGTACACCGGGGAGCTGTTTTTT. This gives the protein CASSLGSGREYTGELFF.

This chain links TRBV10-3 with TRBJ2-1, with 8 bases identical to TRBD1. The V gene's germline CDR1 is ENHRY and CDR2 SYGVKD. Germline trimming cut 6 bases from V and 6 bases from J; bases unmatched to any gene: 7. This CDR3 is 14 amino acids long. CDR3 in DNA: TGTGCCATCAGACCATATACAGGGGGCAATGAGCAGTTCTTC. As protein: CAIRPYTGGNEQFF.

The V and J genes are TRBV4-1 and TRBJ1-2, with D perhaps matching TRBD1 (5 bases). The germline gives CDR1 MGHRA, CDR2 YSYEKL. There are 17 residues in the CDR3. Between the trimmed V and J ends, which lost 4 bases and 6 bases, there was a span of 24 bases. The CDR3 region has the DNA TGCGCCAGCAGCCCTCGGGAGGGGTCGATACATCGGGATGGCTACACCTTC. Translating gives CASSPREGSIHRDGYTF.